These 32 T cell receptor beta chains came from one sample sequenced in a study of OX40 agonist ivuxolimab in advanced cancers. Sequencing used immunoSEQ multiplex PCR; TCRdb keeps in-frame clones, though not all of them. The repertoire holds 55,000 to 80,000 clones, with about 85% as singletons. The source was CD4+ or CD8+ T cells sorted from blood, collected in a trial of the OX40 agonist ivuxolimab. Receptors originate from an adult with an advanced solid tumor such as melanoma, head and neck, liver or kidney cancer.

This chain uses TRBV10-3 with TRBJ2-6; D uncertain. There are 17 residues in the CDR3. Germline lookup yields CDR1 ENHRY and CDR2 SYGVKD. Deletions cut 2 bases from V and 2 bases from J, with 13 bases between. The CDR3 sequence: CAISELSHSTGANVLTF. CDR3 nucleotide sequence: TGTGCCATCAGTGAGCTTAGTCATTCGACTGGGGCCAACGTCCTGACTTTC.

This chain joins TRBV18 and TRBJ2-7; D may be TRBD2 (5 bases). V was pared by 6 bases and J by 3 bases, with 18 bases between. The germline gives CDR1 KGHSH, CDR2 LQKENI. The CDR3 runs 15 residues. The CDR3 DNA follows: TGTGCCAGCTCCCCTAGGCGGCCTGAGGGCTACGAGCAGTACTTC. Protein sequence: CASSPRRPEGYEQYF.

The rearrangement uses TRBV2 and TRBJ2-3; 7 bases map to TRBD2. V dropped 7 bases and J dropped 2; count of bases not matched to a gene: 3. The CDR3 loop spans 13 amino acids. The germline CDR1 and CDR2 sequences are SNHLY and FYNNEI. The CDR3 DNA sequence: TGTGCCAGCAACGGGGACTACACAGATACGCAGTATTTT. Translation gives CASNGDYTDTQYF.

This chain joins TRBV9 and TRBJ2-7, with D perhaps matching TRBD1 or TRBD2 (5 bases each). Deletions cut 0 bases from V and 0 bases from J, with 7 bases between. The CDR3 sequence is 14 residues long. CDR1 is SGDLS and CDR2 is YYNGEE in the germline V gene. The CDR3: CASSVGGYSYEQYF. The CDR3 coding sequence is TGTGCCAGCAGCGTAGGGGGGTACTCCTACGAGCAGTACTTC.

The chain recombines TRBV5-1 with TRBJ2-7, with D perhaps assigned TRBD1 or TRBD2 (7 bases each). Trimming left V 2 bases short and J 5 bases short, with 14 bases between. Germline V gene sequence: CDR1 SGHRS, CDR2 YFSETQ. The CDR3 extends over 14 amino acids. The CDR3 coding sequence is TGCGCCAGCAGCTTAAGACAGGGAGGGAACGAGCAGTACTTC. Translated, it gives CASSLRQGGNEQYF.

The J gene is TRBJ2-1, the V gene TRBV28; 10 bases agree with TRBD2. In germline, CDR1 is MDHEN, CDR2 SYDVKM. This CDR3 is built from 13 residues. J gave up 4 bases and V 7 bases, and 1 base lay outside the gene matches. DNA for the CDR3: TGTGCCAGCAAAGCGGGGGGGTACAATGAGCAGTTCTTC. As protein: CASKAGGYNEQFF.

This chain joins TRBV7-2 and TRBJ2-3, with D unresolved. Germline V gene lookup returns CDR1 SGHTA and CDR2 FQGNSA. V lost 1 base and J 5 bases, leaving 7 bases between the germline ends. This CDR3 spans 13 amino acids. The CDR3 DNA is TGTGCCAGCAGCTTAGAGTCGGGAGATACGCAGTATTTT. It specifies CASSLESGDTQYF.

This chain's CDR3 is CASSKTGGYNEQFF. Written as DNA, the CDR3 is TGCGCCAGCAGCAAGACAGGGGGTTACAATGAGCAGTTCTTC. The chain uses TRBV5-1 and TRBJ2-1, with 9 bases lining up with TRBD1. The germline CDR1 and CDR2 sequences are SGHRS and YFSETQ. J gave up 4 bases and V 4 bases, and 3 bases lay outside the gene matches. The CDR3 contains 14 residues.

The chain joins TRBV9 to TRBJ1-4; D is uncertain. The germline V and J ends were trimmed by 4 bases and 3 bases, with 10 bases remaining between them. The CDR3 runs to 14 residues. Germline CDR1 reads SGDLS; CDR2 reads YYNGEE. The CDR3 DNA reads as TGTGCCAGCAGCAATCGGGCGGCTAATGAAAAACTGTTTTTT. Translation: CASSNRAANEKLFF.

This rearrangement joins TRBV5-1 to TRBJ2-1; 13 bases fit TRBD2. Unmatched junction bases numbered 6, after V lost 3 bases and J lost 6 bases. Germline-derived CDR1 and CDR2 are SGHRS and YFSETQ. CDR3 length equals 16 residues. CDR3 amino acids: CASSWAGTSGINEQFF. CDR3 DNA sequence: TGCGCCAGCAGCTGGGCCGGGACTAGCGGGATCAATGAGCAGTTCTTC.

The gene calls are TRBV4-1 and TRBJ2-3; 13 bases agree with TRBD2. CDR1 and CDR2 (germline): MGHRA, YSYEKL. The CDR3 consists of 18 residues. With V trimmed by 1 base and J by 0 bases, 4 bases remained unmatched. This chain's CDR3 is CASSQGTSGGPSTDTQYF. The CDR3 coding sequence is TGCGCCAGCAGCCAAGGGACTAGCGGGGGTCCTAGCACAGATACGCAGTATTTT.

This clone has a handful of counts. The chain uses TRBV21-1 and TRBJ2-1; no DNA check was done on the table's D call, TRBD2. TRBV21-1 is assigned pseudogene status. The CDR3 loop spans 14 amino acids. The CDR3 protein is CASISGSSYNEQFF. CDR3 in DNA: TGTGCCAGCATTAGCGGGAGCTCCTACAATGAGCAGTTCTTC.

The chain has TRBV28 and TRBJ2-5, with 12 bases lining up with TRBD2. CDR1 MDHEN and CDR2 SYDVKM come from the germline V gene. V was clipped by 2 bases and J by 3 bases; unmatched bases: 1. The CDR3 length is 15 residues. CDR3 nucleotides: TGTGCCAGCAGTTTACGGACTAGCGGGGAAGAGACCCAGTACTTC. It yields the protein CASSLRTSGEETQYF.

The table lists this clone with a count of one. This sequence joins TRBV21-1 and TRBJ1-2. TRBV21-1 is a pseudogene. The length of the CDR3 is 15 residues. DNA of the CDR3: TGTGCCAGCAGCAAAGCGAGGGAGGGGAACTATGGCTACACCTTC. It codes for CASSKAREGNYGYTF.

The V gene is TRBV10-3, the J gene TRBJ2-3; the D is unclear. In germline, CDR1 is ENHRY, CDR2 SYGVKD. There are 13 residues in the CDR3. V was cut by 0 bases and J by 7 bases, with 8 bases left in between. CDR3 region: CAISESRENTQYF. The DNA of the CDR3 is TGTGCCATCAGTGAGTCAAGGGAAAATACGCAGTATTTT.

This clone was picked up one time. This chain joins TRBV28 and TRBJ2-7; maybe TRBD1 (6 bases). This CDR3 has 12 residues. The V gene's germline CDR1 is MDHEN and CDR2 SYDVKM. The CDR3 protein is CASRDTAYEQYF. The CDR3 DNA follows: TGTGCTTCCCGGGACACAGCCTACGAGCAGTACTTC.

This rearrangement joins TRBV6-1 to TRBJ2-5; weak D call: TRBD2 (5 bases). This CDR3 region has 12 residues. Trimming cost V 5 bases and J 7 bases, with 11 bases left between them. CDR1 is MNHNS, CDR2 SASEGT, per germline. The CDR3 DNA is TGTGCCAGCAGTTTCCAGGCGGGGACCCAGTACTTC. It specifies CASSFQAGTQYF.

The gene calls are TRBV4-2 and TRBJ2-7, with a tentative D call TRBD1 (5 bases). This CDR3 comprises 15 residues. Germline lookup yields CDR1 LGHNA and CDR2 YNFKEQ. The V end was cut by 1 base, the J end by 3 bases, with 13 bases between. CDR3 loop: CASSQGSRQYYEQYF. The DNA of the CDR3 is TGTGCCAGCAGCCAAGGTTCTAGACAGTACTACGAGCAGTACTTC.

V gene TRBV11-2 combines with J gene TRBJ2-3, with D unresolved. The V gene lost 2 bases and the J gene lost 6 bases, with 12 bases spanning the gap. Germline V gene data show CDR1 as SGHAT and CDR2 as FQNNGV. The CDR3 runs 14 residues. CDR3 nucleotides: TGTGCCAGCAGCTTATATCAGCTGCAGGATACGCAGTATTTT. This codes for CASSLYQLQDTQYF.

This chain links TRBV28 with TRBJ2-3, with D perhaps matching TRBD2 (5 bases). Germline V gene lookup returns CDR1 MDHEN and CDR2 SYDVKM. Trimming took 4 bases from V and 2 from J, leaving 19 bases between them. This CDR3 comprises 17 residues. The CDR3 DNA is TGTGCCAGCAGTTCCCGGGGAGCGGCGCTTGACACAGATACGCAGTATTTT. Protein: CASSSRGAALDTDTQYF.

The J gene is TRBJ2-7, the V gene TRBV6-1; TRBD1 aligns across 7 bases. CDR3 length equals 13 residues. V dropped 11 bases and J dropped 1; count of bases not matched to a gene: 8. Germline CDR1 reads MNHNS; CDR2 reads SASEGT. This chain's CDR3 is CALTGTASYEQYF. CDR3 nucleotides: TGTGCCTTAACCGGGACAGCGTCCTACGAGCAGTACTTC.

This rearrangement joins TRBV19 to TRBJ2-2, with a possible D match to TRBD1 (6 bases). This CDR3 has 14 residues. CDR1 is LNHDA and CDR2 is SQIVND in the germline V gene (reference sequence). The V and J ends lost 10 bases and 3 bases respectively, with 15 bases between them. The CDR3 loop is CATEQGRDTGELFF. The CDR3 DNA sequence: TGTGCCACAGAACAGGGACGAGACACCGGGGAGCTGTTTTTT.

The V call is TRBV5-5, the J call TRBJ1-1, with 9 bases identical to TRBD1. In germline, CDR1 is SGHKS, CDR2 YYEKEE (reference sequence). The CDR3 is 15 amino acids. Unmatched junction bases numbered 6, after V lost 1 base and J lost 5 bases. The CDR3 is CASSLRKDRGTEAFF. Written as DNA, the CDR3 is TGTGCCAGCAGCTTGCGAAAGGACAGGGGTACTGAAGCTTTCTTT. The full variable domain, rest sourced from reference TRBV5-5 and TRBJ1-1, is DAGVTQSPTHLIKTRGQQVTLRCSPISGHKSVSWYQQVLGQGPQFIFQYYEKEERGRGNFPDRFSARQFPNYSSELNVNALLLGDSALYLCASSLRKDRGTEAFFGQGTRLTVV.

Written as DNA, the CDR3 is TGTGCCAGCAGTTCCCCGACTAGCGTCGGGGGGGATGAGCAGTTCTTC. Translation gives CASSSPTSVGGDEQFF. The chain uses TRBV6-5 and TRBJ2-1, with 8 bases that match TRBD2. There are 16 residues in the CDR3. Germline V gene data show CDR1 as MNHEY and CDR2 as SVGAGI. With 4 bases clipped from V and 8 bases from J, the junction kept 13 bases outside the gene matches.

The CDR3 DNA sequence: TGTGCCAGCAGCTCCGGGGTTCGGAATTCACCCCTCCACTTT. This codes for CASSSGVRNSPLHF. The rearrangement links TRBV7-9 to TRBJ1-6; no definite D call. CDR3 length equals 14 residues. The germline V and J ends were trimmed by 4 bases and 7 bases, with 11 bases remaining between them. CDR1 and CDR2 from the germline V gene are SEHNR and FQNEAQ (reference sequence).

CDR3 nucleotides: TGCGCCAGCAGCTTTCGGACAGGGGGCAGGGAGACCCAGTACTTC. Translation gives CASSFRTGGRETQYF. This sequence joins TRBV10-1 and TRBJ2-5, with 11 bases aligning to TRBD1. V lost 6 bases, J lost 5 bases, and 8 bases stayed unmatched. This CDR3 comprises 15 residues. Germline CDR1 and CDR2: WNHNN and SYGVQD (reference sequence).

By share, this clone ranks as medium-sized. The chain combines TRBV2 with TRBJ1-1, with D unclear. In germline, CDR1 is SNHLY, CDR2 FYNNEI. This CDR3 is 11 amino acids long. The V end was cut by 4 bases, the J end by 10 bases, with 10 bases between. CDR3 DNA sequence: TGTGCCAGCAGTGCCTGGGAACGAGCTTTCTTT. It codes for CASSAWERAFF.

This clone was seen a few times. The gene calls are TRBV28 and TRBJ2-4, with D possibly matching TRBD2 (6 bases). V was pared by 6 bases and J by 8 bases, with 14 bases between. This CDR3 region has 13 residues. From germline, CDR1 is MDHEN and CDR2 SYDVKM. Here the CDR3 DNA reads TGTGCCAGCAGCCAGTGGGGGGTGGACATTCAGTACTTC. As protein: CASSQWGVDIQYF.

The gene calls are TRBV5-1 and TRBJ2-2, with 7 bases identical to TRBD2. This CDR3 is built from 16 residues. CDR1 and CDR2 (germline): SGHRS, YFSETQ. The V gene end was trimmed by 1 base and the J gene end by 8 bases; junction bases not matched to a gene: 11. The CDR3 is CASSLKAGETRGELFF. CDR3 nucleotide sequence: TGCGCCAGCAGCTTGAAGGCGGGAGAAACAAGGGGGGAGCTGTTTTTT.

The chain recombines TRBV28 with TRBJ1-5, with TRBD1 as a possible D gene (5 bases). This CDR3 region has 16 residues. Germline V gene data show CDR1 as MDHEN and CDR2 as SYDVKM. Trimming stripped 3 bases from V and 0 bases from J, with 12 bases between. CDR3 protein: CASSFGGVFSNQPQHF. The CDR3 bases are TGTGCCAGCAGTTTCGGGGGGGTATTTAGCAATCAGCCCCAGCATTTT. The whole variable domain, remainder taken from reference TRBV28 and TRBJ1-5, is DVKVTQSSRYLVKRTGEKVFLECVQDMDHENMFWYRQDPGLGLRLIYFSYDVKMKEKGDIPEGYSVSREKKERFSLILESASTNQTSMYLCASSFGGVFSNQPQHFGDGTRLSIL.

The chain combines TRBV7-3 with TRBJ1-1, with D maybe TRBD1 (6 bases). The CDR3 contains 16 residues. Trimming shortened V by 4 bases and J by 0 bases, and 15 bases separated the two germline ends. The germline V gene has CDR1 SGHTA and CDR2 FQGTGA. Here the CDR3 reads CASSSGQTSMNTEAFF. In DNA, the CDR3 is TGTGCCAGCAGCTCCGGACAGACCAGCATGAACACTGAAGCTTTCTTT.

The gene calls are TRBV5-1 and TRBJ2-3, with D unresolved. This CDR3 has 14 amino acids. With 3 bases removed from V and 0 bases from J, the gap between germline ends came to 8 bases. Germline V gene lookup returns CDR1 SGHRS and CDR2 YFSETQ. The CDR3 bases are TGCGCCAGCAGCTCCCACACGAGCACAGATACGCAGTATTTT. Translating it yields CASSSHTSTDTQYF.